Listed below are T cell receptor beta chains from one sample, sequenced in a study of T cells after posttransplantation cyclophosphamide. The repertoire was sequenced with immunoSEQ multiplex PCR; TCRdb's copy has only in-frame clones and lacks some. The profile covers tens of thousands of clones, none occurring a single time. The sample was PBMCs. The receptors stem from a man in his forties or fifties in good health, CMV-negative, and a related stem cell transplant donor. Each CDR3 is given with its conserved first and last residue. The D gene is left open where the match is weak. Clone sizes are shown as once, few, many, or a class for an expanded clone.

d_gene	len	v_gene	j_gene	abundance	CDR3nt	CDR3aa
TRBD2	14	TRBV27	TRBJ2-1	many	TGTGCCAGCAGTTTTGGACTAGCGGACAATGAGCAGTTCTTC	CASSFGLADNEQFF
TRBD2	16	TRBV7-7	TRBJ2-1	many	TGTGCTAGCAGCACGGGACTAGCGGGTCCCTACAATGAGCAGTTCTTC	CASSTGLAGPYNEQFF
-	14	TRBV9	TRBJ2-3	many	TGTGCCAGCAGCGTAGATGTAGGCACAGATACGCAGTATTTT	CASSVDVGTDTQYF
-	13	TRBV5-6	TRBJ2-7	many	TGTGCCAGCAGCTTAAGTATCCCAGGCGAGCAGTACTTC	CASSLSIPGEQYF
-	15	TRBV15	TRBJ2-3	many	TGTGCCACCAGCAGTCGGACACCTAGCACAGATACGCAGTATTTT	CATSSRTPSTDTQYF
TRBD1	14	TRBV6-4	TRBJ2-3	many	TGTGCCAGCAGCCAAGGGACAGAGGCAGATACGCAGTATTTT	CASSQGTEADTQYF
TRBD1	17	TRBV28	TRBJ2-1	many	TGTGCCAGCAGTTTCCCCACCAAACAGGGGTTCTACAATGAGCAGTTCTTC	CASSFPTKQGFYNEQFF
TRBD1	14	TRBV6-5	TRBJ1-5	many	TGTGCCTCCTCAACCGGACAGGTCAATCAGCCCCAGCATTTT	CASSTGQVNQPQHF
TRBD1	14	TRBV2	TRBJ2-7	many	TGTGCCAGCAGTGCGGGACAGGGAACCTACGAGCAGTACTTC	CASSAGQGTYEQYF
TRBD1	14	TRBV29-1	TRBJ1-4	many	TGCAGCGTGGAGGTGGGACAGGGGAATGAAAAACTGTTTTTT	CSVEVGQGNEKLFF
-	13	TRBV7-3	TRBJ1-1	many	TGTGCCGGCAGCGCGGACAGGAACACTGAAGCTTTCTTT	CAGSADRNTEAFF
-	16	TRBV27	TRBJ1-1	many	TGTGCCAGCAGTCCGGGGGACGCCGTTTTGAACACTGAAGCTTTCTTT	CASSPGDAVLNTEAFF
-	13	TRBV7-2	TRBJ2-3	many	TGTGCCAGCAGCTTAGATTATGTCGTCACGCAGTATTTT	CASSLDYVVTQYF
TRBD1	15	TRBV18	TRBJ1-2	many	TGTGCCAGCTCACCAGGACAGGGGGTAAACTATGGCTACACCTTC	CASSPGQGVNYGYTF
-	14	TRBV23-1	TRBJ2-7	few	TGCGCCAGCATCGGGGGACCCCGGCTAAGTGAGCAGTACTTC	CASIGGPRLSEQYF
-	13	TRBV6-6	TRBJ2-7	many	TGTGCCAGCAGTTACTCGCCAGTCTACGAGCAGTACTTC	CASSYSPVYEQYF
-	15	TRBV2	TRBJ2-5	many	TGTGCCAGCAGTGAAGCGGCCTACAGACAAGAGACCCAGTACTTC	CASSEAAYRQETQYF
-	14	TRBV11-3	TRBJ1-1	many	TGTGCCAGCAGCTCCTACCGGAGGAACACTGAAGCTTTCTTT	CASSSYRRNTEAFF
-	11	TRBV5-1	TRBJ2-5	many	TGCGCCAGCAGCCTCGAAGAGACCCAGTACTTC	CASSLEETQYF
TRBD1	13	TRBV6-1	TRBJ1-1	few	TGTGCCAGCATGGACGGGACAGGGGCTGAAGCTTTCTTT	CASMDGTGAEAFF
TRBD2	16	TRBV7-8	TRBJ2-5	many	TGTGCCAGCAGCTTAGTAGGCGGGGGGATCCAAGAGACCCAGTACTTC	CASSLVGGGIQETQYF
-	15	TRBV19	TRBJ2-7	many	TGTGCCAGTAGTATTGGGGCGGGACTCTCCTACGAGCAGTACTTC	CASSIGAGLSYEQYF
TRBD1	14	TRBV30	TRBJ2-7	many	TGTGCCTTGAACCAGGGGGCGACCTCCTACGAGCAGTACTTC	CALNQGATSYEQYF
TRBD1	19	TRBV7-9	TRBJ1-5	many	TGTGCCAGCAGCTTAGCTTTCGGACAGGGGGTCCAACTCCACCAGCCCCAGCATTTT	CASSLAFGQGVQLHQPQHF
-	13	TRBV19	TRBJ2-5	many	TGTGCCAGTAGTTTACAGGGTGAAGAGACCCAGTACTTC	CASSLQGEETQYF
TRBD2	14	TRBV5-8	TRBJ2-1	many	TGTGCCAGCAGCTTGGATCGGGGGAGGGATGAGCAGTTCTTC	CASSLDRGRDEQFF
-	17	TRBV15	TRBJ2-3	many	TGTGCCACCAGCAGAGGAGGCGCCAGCTCACTCACAGATACGCAGTATTTT	CATSRGGASSLTDTQYF
-	16	TRBV5-6	TRBJ1-6	many	TGTGCCAGCAGCGGGAGGGTGACTTCCTATAATTCACCCCTCCACTTT	CASSGRVTSYNSPLHF
-	12	TRBV7-9	TRBJ2-1	many	TGTGCCAGCATCGAAGACGGGGATGAGCAGTTCTTC	CASIEDGDEQFF
TRBD1	17	TRBV5-8	TRBJ1-5	many	TGTGCCAGCAGCACCTACAGGGGCGTATATAGCAATCAGCCCCAGCATTTT	CASSTYRGVYSNQPQHF
TRBD2	16	TRBV2	TRBJ2-1	many	TGTGCCAGCAGGACGGGGACTAGCGGGAGATCCAATGAGCAGTTCTTC	CASRTGTSGRSNEQFF
-	16	TRBV28	TRBJ2-4	many	TGTGCCAGCAGTCCGCTCAGGAACCTAGCCAAAAACATTCAGTACTTC	CASSPLRNLAKNIQYF
-	14	TRBV7-7	TRBJ2-5	many	TGTGCCAGCAGCTTAGATACAGGGCAGGAAACCCAGTACTTC	CASSLDTGQETQYF
TRBD1	14	TRBV27	TRBJ2-7	many	TGTGCCAGCAGCCCGGGACAGGGGGCAACCGAGCAGTACTTC	CASSPGQGATEQYF
TRBD1	16	TRBV9	TRBJ2-6	many	TGTGCCAGCAACAGGGGGTCTAGCTCTGGGGCCAACGTCCTGACTTTC	CASNRGSSSGANVLTF
TRBD1	15	TRBV27	TRBJ1-5	many	TGTGCCAGCAGTGACGGACAGGTGTCGAATCAGCCCCAGCATTTT	CASSDGQVSNQPQHF
-	14	TRBV6-5	TRBJ1-4	many	TGTGCCAGCAGTTACGGGGGCGCTAATGAAAAACTGTTTTTT	CASSYGGANEKLFF
-	16	TRBV30	TRBJ2-2	many	TGTGCCTGGAGTGTAGGCGTTCACACGGGGACCGGGGAGCTGTTTTTT	CAWSVGVHTGTGELFF
-	14	TRBV19	TRBJ2-4	many	TGTGCCAGTAATGAGCTAGTGACCAAAAACATTCAGTACTTC	CASNELVTKNIQYF
TRBD2	16	TRBV11-3	TRBJ2-2	many	TGTGCCAGCAGCCCTACTAGCGGGCCGAACACCGGGGAGCTGTTTTTT	CASSPTSGPNTGELFF
-	14	TRBV27	TRBJ1-2	many	TGTGCCAGCAGTTTCGGACAGCCAGGTTATGGCTACACCTTC	CASSFGQPGYGYTF
-	14	TRBV7-7	TRBJ2-2	many	TGTGCTAGCAGCCTACAGGCGAACACCGGGGAGCTGTTTTTT	CASSLQANTGELFF
-	16	TRBV5-4	TRBJ1-1	many	TGTGCCAGCAGCGCCGGAACAGGCCACATGAACACTGAAGCTTTCTTT	CASSAGTGHMNTEAFF
-	14	TRBV30	TRBJ1-2	many	TGTGCCTGGGGCCAACCCCGCGAGGCGGGTGGCTACACCTTC	CAWGQPREAGGYTF
-	13	TRBV6-5	TRBJ1-2	many	TGTGCCAGCACCCCGTCCCGCGGTTATGGCTACACCTTC	CASTPSRGYGYTF
TRBD2	14	TRBV28	TRBJ2-7	many	TGTGCCAGCAAAGTGAAGGGAGGGTCCTACGAGCAGTACTTC	CASKVKGGSYEQYF
-	13	TRBV10-3	TRBJ1-5	many	TGTGCCATCAGTGGGGCGAAGAATCAGCCCCAGCATTTT	CAISGAKNQPQHF
TRBD2	16	TRBV5-1	TRBJ2-2	many	TGCGCCAGCAGCTCGACTACTAGCGCGGGCACCGGGGAGCTGTTTTTT	CASSSTTSAGTGELFF
-	13	TRBV28	TRBJ1-1	many	TGTGCCAGCAAAGGGGGATATTACACTGAAGCTTTCTTT	CASKGGYYTEAFF
-	17	TRBV19	TRBJ2-1	few	TGTGCCAGTAGTATCCGCGGGACAGCCGGAGCCTACAATGAGCAGTTCTTC	CASSIRGTAGAYNEQFF
-	14	TRBV5-4	TRBJ2-3	many	TGTGCCAGCAGCTTACAGGGTATCACAGATACGCAGTATTTT	CASSLQGITDTQYF
-	12	TRBV4-2	TRBJ2-7	many	TGTGCCAGCAGCCAGGAGGGTGGCGAGCAGTACTTC	CASSQEGGEQYF
-	13	TRBV6-1	TRBJ2-7	many	TGTGCCAGTTCTGCCGGGACACCGTACGAGCAGTACTTC	CASSAGTPYEQYF